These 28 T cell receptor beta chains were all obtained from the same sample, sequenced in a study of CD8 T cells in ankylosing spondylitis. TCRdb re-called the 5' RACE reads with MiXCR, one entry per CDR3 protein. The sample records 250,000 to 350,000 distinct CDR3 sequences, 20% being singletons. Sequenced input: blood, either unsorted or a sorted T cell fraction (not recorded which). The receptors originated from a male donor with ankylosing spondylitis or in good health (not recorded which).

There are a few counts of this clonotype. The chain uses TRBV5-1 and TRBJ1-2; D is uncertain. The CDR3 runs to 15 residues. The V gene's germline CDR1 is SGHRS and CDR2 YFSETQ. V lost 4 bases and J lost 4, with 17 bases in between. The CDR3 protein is CASSPNLNSGYGYTF. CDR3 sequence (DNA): TGCGCCAGCAGCCCCAACCTTAATTCGGGCTATGGCTACACCTTC.

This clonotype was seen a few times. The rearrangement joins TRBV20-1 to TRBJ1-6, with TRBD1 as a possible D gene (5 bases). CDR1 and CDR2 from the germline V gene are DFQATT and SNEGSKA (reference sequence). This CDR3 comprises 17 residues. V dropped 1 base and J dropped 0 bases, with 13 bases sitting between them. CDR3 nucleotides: TGCAGTGCTAGAGGGACACATCAGAGCTCCTATAATTCACCCCTCCACTTT. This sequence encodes CSARGTHQSSYNSPLHF.

The CDR3 coding sequence is TGTGCCAGCAGTCGGGGTAGGACTAGCGGGGGGACCGGGGAGCTGTTTTTT. Encoded protein: CASSRGRTSGGTGELFF. J is TRBJ2-2 and V is TRBV12-3 or TRBV12-4, with 14 positions matching TRBD2. With V trimmed by 5 bases and J by 5 bases, 7 bases remained unmatched. This CDR3 region has 17 residues.

CDR3 in amino acids: CASSLSGRTQYF. In DNA, the CDR3 is TGTGCCAGCAGTTTGTCCGGGAGGACCCAGTACTTC. The rearrangement uses TRBV12-3 or TRBV12-4 and TRBJ2-5; tentative D call: TRBD2 (6 bases). With 3 bases removed from V and 7 bases from J, the gap between germline ends came to 9 bases. This CDR3 has 12 amino acids.

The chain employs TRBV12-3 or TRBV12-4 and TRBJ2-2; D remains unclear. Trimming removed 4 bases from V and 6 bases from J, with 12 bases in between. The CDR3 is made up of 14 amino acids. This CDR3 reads CASSSNEIPGELFF. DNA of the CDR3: TGTGCCAGCAGTTCGAATGAGATTCCCGGGGAGCTGTTTTTT.

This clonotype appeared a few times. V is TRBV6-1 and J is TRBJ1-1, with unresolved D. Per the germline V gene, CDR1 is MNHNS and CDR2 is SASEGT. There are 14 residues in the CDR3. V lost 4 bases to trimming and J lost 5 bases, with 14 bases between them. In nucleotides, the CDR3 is TGTGCCAGCAGTGTGAAGGGCTCGGGGACTGAAGCTTTCTTT. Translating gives CASSVKGSGTEAFF.

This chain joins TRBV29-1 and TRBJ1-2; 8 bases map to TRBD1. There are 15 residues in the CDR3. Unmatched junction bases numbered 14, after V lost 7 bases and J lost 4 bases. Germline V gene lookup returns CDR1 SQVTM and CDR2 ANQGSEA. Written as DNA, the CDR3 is TGCAGCGCCTACGGCAGGGGGCCAGCGGCCTATGGCTACACCTTC. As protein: CSAYGRGPAAYGYTF. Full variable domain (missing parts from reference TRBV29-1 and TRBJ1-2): SAVISQKPSRDICQRGTSLTIQCQVDSQVTMMFWYRQQPGQSLTLIATANQGSEATYESGFVIDKFPISRPNLTFSTLTVSNMSPEDSSIYLCSAYGRGPAAYGYTFGSGTRLTVV.

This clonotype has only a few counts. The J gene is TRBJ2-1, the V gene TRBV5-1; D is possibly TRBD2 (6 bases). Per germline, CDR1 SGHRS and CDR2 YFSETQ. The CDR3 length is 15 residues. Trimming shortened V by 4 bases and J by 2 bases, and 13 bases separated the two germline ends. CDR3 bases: TGCGCCAGCAGCCTGGAGGGTAACACCTACAATGAGCAGTTCTTC. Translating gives CASSLEGNTYNEQFF.

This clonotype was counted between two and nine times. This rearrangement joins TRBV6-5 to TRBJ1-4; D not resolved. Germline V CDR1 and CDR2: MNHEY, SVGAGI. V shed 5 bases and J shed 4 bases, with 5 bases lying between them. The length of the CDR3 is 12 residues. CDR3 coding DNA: TGTGCCAGCAGTGCCAGTAATGAAAAACTGTTTTTT. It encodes CASSASNEKLFF.

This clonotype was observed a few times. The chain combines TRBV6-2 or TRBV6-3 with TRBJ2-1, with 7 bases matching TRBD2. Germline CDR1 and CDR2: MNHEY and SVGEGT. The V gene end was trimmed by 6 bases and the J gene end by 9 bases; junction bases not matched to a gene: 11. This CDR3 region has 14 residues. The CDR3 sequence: CASRGIAGLAEQFF. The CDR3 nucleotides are TGTGCCAGCAGAGGAATAGCGGGCCTCGCTGAGCAGTTCTTC.

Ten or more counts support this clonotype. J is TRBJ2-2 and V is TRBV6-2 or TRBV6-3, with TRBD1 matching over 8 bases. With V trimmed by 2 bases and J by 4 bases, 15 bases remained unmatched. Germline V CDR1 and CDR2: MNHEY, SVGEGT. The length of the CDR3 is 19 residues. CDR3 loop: CASSYGRGPNTPTTGELFF. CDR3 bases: TGTGCCAGCAGTTACGGCAGGGGGCCTAATACGCCGACCACCGGGGAGCTGTTTTTT.

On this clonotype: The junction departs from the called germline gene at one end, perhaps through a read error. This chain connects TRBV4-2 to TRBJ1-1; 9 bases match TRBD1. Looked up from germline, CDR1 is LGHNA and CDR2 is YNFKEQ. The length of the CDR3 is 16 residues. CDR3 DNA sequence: TGTACCAGCAGCCAGGCCACAGGGGGCCTAAACACTGAAGCTTTCTTT. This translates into CTSSQATGGLNTEAFF.

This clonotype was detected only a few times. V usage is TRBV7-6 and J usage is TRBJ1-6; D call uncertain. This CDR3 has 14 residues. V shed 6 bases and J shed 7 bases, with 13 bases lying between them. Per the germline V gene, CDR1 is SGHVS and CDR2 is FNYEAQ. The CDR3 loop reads CASSRTVGNSPLHF. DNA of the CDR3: TGTGCCAGCAGTCGGACGGTTGGGAATTCACCCCTCCACTTT. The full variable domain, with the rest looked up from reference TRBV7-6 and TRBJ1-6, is GAGVSQSPRYKVTKRGQDVALRCDPISGHVSLYWYRQALGQGPEFLTYFNYEAQQDKSGLPNDRFSAERPEGSISTLTIQRTEQRDSAMYRCASSRTVGNSPLHFGNGTRLTVT.

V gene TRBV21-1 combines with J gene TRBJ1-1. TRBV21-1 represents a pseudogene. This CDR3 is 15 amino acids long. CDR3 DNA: TGTGCCAGCAGCAAACCGCGGTACCCGAACACTGAAGCTTTCTTT. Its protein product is CASSKPRYPNTEAFF.

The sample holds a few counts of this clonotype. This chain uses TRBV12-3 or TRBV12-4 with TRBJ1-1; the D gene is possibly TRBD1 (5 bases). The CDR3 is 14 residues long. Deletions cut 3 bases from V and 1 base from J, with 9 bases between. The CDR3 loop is CASSLLGGNTEAFF. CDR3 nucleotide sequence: TGTGCCAGCAGTTTGTTGGGGGGGAACACTGAAGCTTTCTTT.

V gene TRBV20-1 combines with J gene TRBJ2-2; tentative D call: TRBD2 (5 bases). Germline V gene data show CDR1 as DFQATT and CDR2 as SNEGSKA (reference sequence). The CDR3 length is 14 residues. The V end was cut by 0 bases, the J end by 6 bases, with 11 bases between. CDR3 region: CSARDLGGSGELFF. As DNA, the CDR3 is TGCAGTGCTAGAGATCTTGGAGGTTCCGGGGAGCTGTTTTTT.

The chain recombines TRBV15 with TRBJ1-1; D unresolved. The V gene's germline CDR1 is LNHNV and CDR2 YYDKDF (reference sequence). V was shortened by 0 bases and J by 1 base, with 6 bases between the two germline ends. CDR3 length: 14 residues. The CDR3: CATSRDLENTEAFF. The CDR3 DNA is TGTGCCACCAGCAGAGACCTAGAGAACACTGAAGCTTTCTTT. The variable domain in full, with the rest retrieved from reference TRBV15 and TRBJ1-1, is DAMVIQNPRYQVTQFGKPVTLSCSQTLNHNVMYWYQQKSSQAPKLLFHYYDKDFNNEADTPDNFQSRRPNTSFCFLDIRSPGLGDTAMYLCATSRDLENTEAFFGQGTRLTVV.

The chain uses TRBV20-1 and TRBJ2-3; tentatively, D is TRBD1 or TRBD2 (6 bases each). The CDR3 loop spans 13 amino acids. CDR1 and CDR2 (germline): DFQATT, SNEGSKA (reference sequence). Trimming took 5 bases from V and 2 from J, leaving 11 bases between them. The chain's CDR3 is CSASGDTTDTQYF. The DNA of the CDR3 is TGCAGTGCTTCGGGGGACACCACAGATACGCAGTATTTT.

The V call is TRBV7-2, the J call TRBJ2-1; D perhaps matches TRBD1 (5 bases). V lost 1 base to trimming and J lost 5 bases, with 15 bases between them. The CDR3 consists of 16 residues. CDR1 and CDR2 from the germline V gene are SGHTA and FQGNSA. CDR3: CASSLGGFLGHNEQFF. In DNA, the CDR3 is TGTGCCAGCAGCTTAGGAGGCTTTCTGGGGCACAATGAGCAGTTCTTC.

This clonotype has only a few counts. Here the CDR3 reads CASSFRAILQETQYF. DNA for the CDR3: TGTGCCAGCAGTTTTAGGGCCATCCTCCAAGAGACCCAGTACTTC. The J gene is TRBJ2-5, the V gene TRBV12-3 or TRBV12-4; D remains unclear. V was clipped by 3 bases and J by 1 base, with 12 bases between them. This CDR3 has 15 amino acids.

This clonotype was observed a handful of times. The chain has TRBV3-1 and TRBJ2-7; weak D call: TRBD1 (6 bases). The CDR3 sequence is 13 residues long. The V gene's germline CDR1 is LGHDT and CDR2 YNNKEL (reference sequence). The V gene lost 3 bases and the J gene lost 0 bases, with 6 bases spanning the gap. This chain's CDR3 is CASSQGASYEQYV. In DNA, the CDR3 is TGTGCCAGCAGCCAGGGGGCCTCCTACGAGCAGTACGTC.

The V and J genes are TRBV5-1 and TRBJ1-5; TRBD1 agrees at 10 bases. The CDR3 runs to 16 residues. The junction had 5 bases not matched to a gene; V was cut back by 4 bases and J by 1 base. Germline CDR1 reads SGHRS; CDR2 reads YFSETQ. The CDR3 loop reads CASSLGQGGSNQPQHF. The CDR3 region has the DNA TGCGCCAGCAGCCTAGGACAGGGGGGAAGCAATCAGCCCCAGCATTTT.

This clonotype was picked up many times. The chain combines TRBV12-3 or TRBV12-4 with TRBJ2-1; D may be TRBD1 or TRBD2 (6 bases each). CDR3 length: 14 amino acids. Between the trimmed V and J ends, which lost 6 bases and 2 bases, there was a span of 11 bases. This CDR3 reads CASRNGGAYNEQFF. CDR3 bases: TGTGCCAGCAGGAACGGGGGCGCCTACAATGAGCAGTTCTTC.

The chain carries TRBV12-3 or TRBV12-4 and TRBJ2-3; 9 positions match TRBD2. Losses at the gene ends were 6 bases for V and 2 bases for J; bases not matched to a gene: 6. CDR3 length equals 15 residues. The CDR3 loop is CASRDLAGITDTQYF. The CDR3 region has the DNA TGTGCCAGCAGGGACCTAGCGGGAATCACAGATACGCAGTATTTT.

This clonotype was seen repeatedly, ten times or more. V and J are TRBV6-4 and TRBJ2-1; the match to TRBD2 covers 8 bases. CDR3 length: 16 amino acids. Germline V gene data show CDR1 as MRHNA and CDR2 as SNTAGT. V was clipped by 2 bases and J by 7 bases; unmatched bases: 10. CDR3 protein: CASSDRSGSGSNEQFF. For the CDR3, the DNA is TGTGCCAGCAGTGACCGAAGCGGGAGCGGCTCGAATGAGCAGTTCTTC.

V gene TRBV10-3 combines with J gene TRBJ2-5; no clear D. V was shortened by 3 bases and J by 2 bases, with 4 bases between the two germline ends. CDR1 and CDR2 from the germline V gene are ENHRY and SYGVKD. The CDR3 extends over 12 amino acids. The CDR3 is CAISEGQETQYF. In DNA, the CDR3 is TGTGCCATCAGTGAAGGTCAAGAGACCCAGTACTTC.

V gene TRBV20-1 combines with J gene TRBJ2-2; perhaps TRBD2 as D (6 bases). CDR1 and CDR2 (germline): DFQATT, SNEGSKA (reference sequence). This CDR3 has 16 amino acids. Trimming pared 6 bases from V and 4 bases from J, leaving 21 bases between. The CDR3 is CSARLLAPLGTGELFF. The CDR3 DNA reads TGCAGTGCGCGACTACTAGCACCTCTCGGCACCGGGGAGCTGTTTTTT.

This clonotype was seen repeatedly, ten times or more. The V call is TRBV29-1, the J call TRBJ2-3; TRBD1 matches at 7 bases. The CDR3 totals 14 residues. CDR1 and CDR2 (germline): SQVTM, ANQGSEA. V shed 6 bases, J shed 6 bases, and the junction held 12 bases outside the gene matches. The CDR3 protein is CSVQRKGTVDTQYF. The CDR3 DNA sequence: TGCAGCGTCCAAAGGAAGGGGACAGTGGATACGCAGTATTTT.